Listed here are 11 T cell receptor beta chains from one sample, sequenced in a study of blood T cells in healthy people across ages (dated by TCRdb to 2013 to 2016). Library method: 5' RACE. Reads for this sample came from an Illumina HiSeq 2500. A second PCR of roughly 6 to 12 cycles was run with a J-beta primer mix and a sample-barcoded 5' primer. Using fastp at Q25 and MiXCR, TCRdb reprocessed the public reads and kept productive beta chains. Rows are combined by CDR3 protein, so each entry shows the most common genes and DNA. This sample gives 1,300,000 or so distinct CDR3 sequences in total; 45% to 70% of them show up just once. The top ten clones comprise about 6.7% of the sample. The sequenced material came from blood. These receptors were taken from a man aged 18 to 30 in good health.

V is TRBV27 and J is TRBJ2-3; 8 nucleotides agree with TRBD2. This CDR3 has 14 residues. V gave up 5 bases and J gave up 4 bases; unmatched junction bases: 5. In germline, CDR1 is MNHEY, CDR2 SMNVEV (reference sequence). CDR3 nucleotide sequence: TGTGCCAGCAGTCCAGGGACTAGACCAGATACGCAGTATTTT. This gives the protein CASSPGTRPDTQYF.

The chain carries TRBV4-1 and TRBJ2-7; tentatively, D is TRBD1 or TRBD2 (5 bases each). The CDR3 runs to 17 residues. Germline CDR1 MGHRA, CDR2 YSYEKL. V lost 1 base to trimming and J lost 0 bases, with 16 bases between them. As DNA, the CDR3 is TGCGCCAGCAGCCAAGCCCGGGGACCGAGGGGCTCCTACGAGCAGTACTTC. This gives the protein CASSQARGPRGSYEQYF.

This clonotype was observed a few times. The chain employs TRBV4-2 and TRBJ2-3; TRBD2 matches at 7 bases. Germline CDR1 is LGHNA and CDR2 is YNFKEQ. The V and J ends lost 0 bases and 5 bases, in that order; junction bases with no gene match: 8. The CDR3 totals 16 residues. The chain's CDR3 is CASSQDLTSSGDTQYF. The CDR3 DNA reads as TGTGCCAGCAGCCAAGATTTGACTAGCTCGGGAGATACGCAGTATTTT.

This clonotype was counted a few times. The chain links TRBV5-1 to TRBJ2-1; 9 nucleotides line up with TRBD2. The trim removed 6 bases at V and 7 bases at J, leaving 8 bases unmatched. Germline V CDR1 and CDR2: SGHRS, YFSETQ. This CDR3 is 14 amino acids long. In DNA form, the CDR3 reads TGCGCCAGCAAGGGGCTAGCGGGAAAGAATGAGCAGTTCTTC. It specifies CASKGLAGKNEQFF.

This chain connects TRBV3-1 to TRBJ2-7, with D hard to call. CDR3 length: 14 residues. Trimming took off 0 bases at V and 4 bases at J, with 10 bases between the two ends. Looked up from germline, CDR1 is LGHDT and CDR2 is YNNKEL (reference sequence). The CDR3 bases are TGTGCCAGCAGCCAAGATCGTCAGAATTACGAGCAGTACTTC. This codes for CASSQDRQNYEQYF.

The chain couples TRBV25-1 to TRBJ2-7; 8 nucleotides agree with TRBD2. Germline-derived CDR1 and CDR2 are MGHDK and SYGVNS. The CDR3 length is 16 residues. Trimming at V came to 0 bases and at J to 3 bases, leaving 7 bases not matched to a gene. This CDR3 reads CASSEYGIAGNYEQYF. The CDR3 DNA reads TGTGCCAGCAGTGAATATGGAATAGCGGGAAACTACGAGCAGTACTTC.

The chain is built from TRBV6-2 or TRBV6-3 and TRBJ2-5; 12 bases fit TRBD2. CDR1 and CDR2 from the germline V gene are MNHEY and SVGEGT. This CDR3 region has 14 residues. Trimming cost V 9 bases and J 11 bases; bases outside gene matches: 13. The CDR3: CASRLAGGFNEQYF. The CDR3 DNA sequence: TGTGCCAGTAGGCTAGCGGGGGGGTTCAATGAGCAGTACTTC.

The chain uses TRBV5-1 and TRBJ2-3, with D unresolved. CDR3 length: 14 residues. Between the trimmed V and J ends, which lost 0 bases and 3 bases, there was a span of 8 bases. Germline V gene sequence: CDR1 SGHRS, CDR2 YFSETQ. The CDR3, as DNA: TGCGCCAGCAGCTTGGAATGGACGACAGATACGCAGTATTTT. As protein: CASSLEWTTDTQYF.

This chain joins TRBV24-1 and TRBJ2-1; 9 bases line up with TRBD2. This CDR3 is 14 amino acids long. The V and J ends lost 9 bases and 8 bases, in that order; junction bases with no gene match: 10. Germline lookup yields CDR1 KGHDR and CDR2 SFDVKD. CDR3 residues: CATANSGGGDEQFF. The DNA for the CDR3 is TGTGCCACCGCCAATAGCGGGGGAGGGGATGAGCAGTTCTTC.

The chain combines TRBV15 with TRBJ1-1; D is uncertain. Per the germline V gene, CDR1 is LNHNV and CDR2 is YYDKDF (reference sequence). V was trimmed by 0 bases and J by 12 bases, leaving 11 bases between them. The CDR3 is 12 amino acids. The CDR3 region has the DNA TGTGCCACCAGCAGAGATTCCCGAACTCCTTTCTTT. It translates to CATSRDSRTPFF.

The genes are TRBV2 and TRBJ2-3; 14 nucleotides line up with TRBD2. V gave up 9 bases and J gave up 3 bases; unmatched junction bases: 5. Germline V gives CDR1 SNHLY, CDR2 FYNNEI. The CDR3 runs 15 residues. In nucleotides, the CDR3 is TGTGCCAGGACTAGCGGGAGGGGCCCTACAGATACGCAGTATTTT. Encoded protein: CARTSGRGPTDTQYF.